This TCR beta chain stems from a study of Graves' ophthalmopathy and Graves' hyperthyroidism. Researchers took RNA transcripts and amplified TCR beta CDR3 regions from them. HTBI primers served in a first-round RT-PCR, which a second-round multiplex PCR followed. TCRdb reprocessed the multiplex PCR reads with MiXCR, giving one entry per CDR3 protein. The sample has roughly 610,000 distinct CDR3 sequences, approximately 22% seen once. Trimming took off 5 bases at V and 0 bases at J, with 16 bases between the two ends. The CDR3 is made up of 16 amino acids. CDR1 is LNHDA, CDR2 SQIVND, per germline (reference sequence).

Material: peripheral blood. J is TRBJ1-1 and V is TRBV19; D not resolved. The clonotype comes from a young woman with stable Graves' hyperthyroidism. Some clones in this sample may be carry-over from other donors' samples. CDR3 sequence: CASSLGLRQMNTEAFF. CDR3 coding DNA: TGTGCCAGTAGTCTAGGCCTCCGGCAGATGAACACTGAAGCTTTCTTT.